A single sample is the source of the 24 T cell receptor beta chains below, sequenced in a study of human T cells and chemical hapten exposure (dated by TCRdb to about 2021). This specimen's time point label, interpreted: pre-sensitization, week 0. In light of the paper, this sample's treatment or condition label describes: therapeutic diphenylcyclopropenone sensitization with weekly scalp DPC. The protocol used for the library was RACE. For sequencing, a NextSeq 500 was employed. Starting from the raw public reads, TCRdb applied fastp trimming at Q25, assembled clones with MiXCR and retained in-frame beta chains. Here each entry gathers all rows of one CDR3 protein and keeps the most common genes and DNA. In all, the sample holds about 120,000 distinct CDR3 sequences, and around an eighth of those were seen once. Jointly, the top ten make up around 2.8% of the sample. Sequencing used whole blood, obtained in connection with sensitization to the hapten diphenylcyclopropenone (DPC). Receptor source: a woman under 30 with alopecia areata. Some clones in this sample may be carry-over from other donors' samples.

This clonotype was counted between two and nine times. This sequence joins TRBV6-2 or TRBV6-3 and TRBJ2-5; 7 bases are a match to TRBD1. Germline values: CDR1 MNHEY, CDR2 SVGEGT. The junction had 12 bases not matched to a gene; V was cut back by 6 bases and J by 2 bases. The CDR3 has 16 amino acids. The CDR3: CASSNSNRDRQETQYF. The DNA of the CDR3 is TGTGCCAGCAGCAACTCGAACCGGGACAGACAAGAGACCCAGTACTTC.

This clonotype was seen only a few times. The V gene is TRBV28, the J gene TRBJ2-6; D not resolved. Germline CDR1 MDHEN, CDR2 SYDVKM. V was shortened by 3 bases and J by 0 bases, with 9 bases between the two germline ends. This CDR3 is 16 amino acids long. Written as DNA, the CDR3 is TGTGCCAGCAGTTTCCCTCTGAGCTCTGGGGCCAACGTCCTGACTTTC. Encoded protein: CASSFPLSSGANVLTF. Looking up the rest from reference TRBV28 and TRBJ2-6 gives the full variable domain: DVKVTQSSRYLVKRTGEKVFLECVQDMDHENMFWYRQDPGLGLRLIYFSYDVKMKEKGDIPEGYSVSREKKERFSLILESASTNQTSMYLCASSFPLSSGANVLTFGAGSRLTVL.

The rearrangement joins TRBV28 to TRBJ2-2, with D perhaps TRBD1 (5 bases). With 3 bases removed from V and 3 bases from J, the gap between germline ends came to 14 bases. CDR3 length: 16 amino acids. The germline V gene encodes CDR1 MDHEN and CDR2 SYDVKM. CDR3 loop: CASSFVKDIYTGELFF. CDR3 bases: TGTGCCAGCAGTTTCGTTAAGGACATATACACCGGGGAGCTGTTTTTT.

This clonotype was recorded a few times. The gene calls are TRBV7-6 and TRBJ2-5, with TRBD1 matching 7 bases. CDR1 is SGHVS and CDR2 is FNYEAQ in the germline V gene. This CDR3 spans 13 amino acids. The ends lost 6 bases at V and 5 bases at J; junction bases unmatched: 6. CDR3 DNA sequence: TGTGCCAGCAGACCCCAGGGGGAGGAGACCCAGTACTTC. It codes for CASRPQGEETQYF.

At least ten counts were recorded for this clonotype. This chain links TRBV29-1 with TRBJ1-1; D ambiguous. The V and J ends lost 5 bases and 0 bases respectively, with 16 bases between them. This CDR3 region has 15 residues. CDR1 SQVTM and CDR2 ANQGSEA come from the germline V gene. The CDR3 DNA follows: TGCAGCGTTACTGATAGGCGGACCGTGAACACTGAAGCTTTCTTT. This sequence encodes CSVTDRRTVNTEAFF.

CDR3 in amino acids: CASSLGRGGSYNEQFF. Written as DNA, the CDR3 is TGTGCCAGCAGCTTAGGGCGGGGGGGCTCCTACAATGAGCAGTTCTTC. The rearrangement uses TRBV7-8 and TRBJ2-1, with 9 bases lining up with TRBD2. This CDR3 is 16 amino acids long. V shed 1 base, J shed 0 bases, and the junction held 1 base outside the gene matches. Germline V gene sequence: CDR1 SGHVS, CDR2 FQNEAQ.

J is TRBJ2-7 and V is TRBV14; D uncertain. Trimming stripped 1 base from V and 4 bases from J, with 5 bases between. Germline-derived CDR1 and CDR2 are SGHDN and FVKESK. The CDR3 spans 12 residues. CDR3 amino acids: CASSQASYEQYF. CDR3 sequence (DNA): TGTGCCAGCAGCCAAGCGAGTTACGAGCAGTACTTC.

This clonotype came up a few times. The rearrangement links TRBV7-6 to TRBJ1-6; D ambiguous. The CDR3 length is 15 residues. V was trimmed by 4 bases and J by 7 bases, leaving 14 bases between them. Looked up from germline, CDR1 is SGHVS and CDR2 is FNYEAQ. The CDR3 DNA sequence: TGTGCCAGCAGCTCGGACCTCGCGACGAATTCACCCCTCCACTTT. Protein: CASSSDLATNSPLHF.

This clonotype was seen a few times. V usage is TRBV28 and J usage is TRBJ2-1; D ambiguous. Germline V gene data show CDR1 as MDHEN and CDR2 as SYDVKM. This CDR3 is 15 amino acids long. Trimming pared 5 bases from V and 3 bases from J, leaving 14 bases between. This chain's CDR3 is CASSPPRRFYNEQFF. The CDR3 coding sequence is TGTGCCAGCAGTCCCCCCAGGCGGTTCTACAATGAGCAGTTCTTC. Full variable domain (rest looked up from reference TRBV28 and TRBJ2-1): DVKVTQSSRYLVKRTGEKVFLECVQDMDHENMFWYRQDPGLGLRLIYFSYDVKMKEKGDIPEGYSVSREKKERFSLILESASTNQTSMYLCASSPPRRFYNEQFFGPGTRLTVL.

There are a few counts of this clonotype. CDR3 coding DNA: TGTGCCAGCAGCTTAGCCCCCGGGACTAGTTGGTTCTTC. Encoded protein: CASSLAPGTSWFF. V is TRBV7-6 and J is TRBJ2-1, with 8 nucleotides matching TRBD2. This CDR3 has 13 amino acids. V shed 0 bases, J shed 15 bases, and the junction held 7 bases outside the gene matches. CDR1 SGHVS and CDR2 FNYEAQ come from the germline V gene. The full variable domain, its missing parts supplied by reference TRBV7-6 and TRBJ2-1, is GAGVSQSPRYKVTKRGQDVALRCDPISGHVSLYWYRQALGQGPEFLTYFNYEAQQDKSGLPNDRFSAERPEGSISTLTIQRTEQRDSAMYRCASSLAPGTSWFFGPGTRLTVL.

The gene calls are TRBV27 and TRBJ1-6; possibly TRBD1 for D (5 bases). V was pared by 2 bases and J by 7 bases, with 15 bases between. The CDR3 is 16 amino acids. Germline V gives CDR1 MNHEY, CDR2 SMNVEV (reference sequence). The CDR3 protein is CASSLRDSYTNSPLHF. DNA for the CDR3: TGTGCCAGCAGTTTACGAGACAGCTATACCAATTCACCCCTCCACTTT.

The chain carries TRBV28 and TRBJ2-6; a weak D match, TRBD1 (5 bases). Trimming left V 5 bases short and J 1 base short, with 9 bases between. The germline CDR1 and CDR2 sequences are MDHEN and SYDVKM. CDR3 size: 15 residues. CDR3 amino acids: CASSGASSGANVLTF. For the CDR3, the DNA is TGTGCCAGCAGTGGGGCTTCTTCTGGGGCCAACGTCCTGACTTTC.

The chain links TRBV2 to TRBJ2-5; unclear D gene. The CDR3 covers 12 residues. Trimming took 1 base from V and 1 from J, leaving 1 base between them. Germline assignment: CDR1 SNHLY and CDR2 FYNNEI. The CDR3 here is CASSEVQETQYF. The CDR3 region has the DNA TGTGCCAGCAGTGAAGTCCAAGAGACCCAGTACTTC.

This clonotype appeared a few times. The V call is TRBV18, the J call TRBJ2-2; D gene uncertain. V was trimmed by 2 bases and J by 1 base, leaving 2 bases between them. Germline assignment: CDR1 KGHSH and CDR2 LQKENI. This CDR3 contains 13 residues. The CDR3 here is CASSPKNTGELFF. CDR3 coding DNA: TGTGCCAGCTCACCAAAGAACACCGGGGAGCTGTTTTTT.

V is TRBV5-1 and J is TRBJ2-3, with D perhaps matching TRBD1 or TRBD2 (6 bases each). The CDR3 is 13 amino acids. CDR1 is SGHRS and CDR2 is YFSETQ in the germline V gene. V was clipped by 0 bases and J by 13 bases, with 15 bases between them. The CDR3 nucleotides read TGCGCCAGCAGCTTGGAAGGGGGGACTGGAAAGTATTTT. This translates into CASSLEGGTGKYF.

This clonotype came up many times. This chain connects TRBV10-3 to TRBJ2-2, with D perhaps TRBD1 (6 bases). CDR1 is ENHRY and CDR2 is SYGVKD in the germline V gene. The ends were cut back, 0 bases at V and 3 bases at J, with 20 bases in the middle. The CDR3 has 19 amino acids. CDR3 DNA sequence: TGTGCCATCAGTGAGTCTAAGGACAGCCTCATCAAGTACACCGGGGAGCTGTTTTTT. Its protein product is CAISESKDSLIKYTGELFF.

V is TRBV5-1 and J is TRBJ1-1, with TRBD1 matching 11 bases. This CDR3 contains 17 residues. J gave up 2 bases and V 4 bases, and 10 bases lay outside the gene matches. Germline V CDR1 and CDR2: SGHRS, YFSETQ. The DNA of the CDR3 is TGCGCCAGCAGCGACGGACAGGGGGCGGCTAGAAACACTGAAGCTTTCTTT. Its translation: CASSDGQGAARNTEAFF.

This chain uses TRBV9 with TRBJ2-6; possibly TRBD1 for D (6 bases). Trimming stripped 3 bases from V and 4 bases from J, with 17 bases between. This CDR3 has 17 residues. Germline-derived CDR1 and CDR2 are SGDLS and YYNGEE. For the CDR3, the DNA is TGTGCCAGCAGCGCACAAACAGCAGGGGCCGGGGCCAACGTCCTGACTTTC. Translating it yields CASSAQTAGAGANVLTF. The variable domain in full, completed from reference TRBV9 and TRBJ2-6, reads DSGVTQTPKHLITATGQRVTLRCSPRSGDLSVYWYQQSLDQGLQFLIQYYNGEERAKGNILERFSAQQFPDLHSELNLSSLELGDSALYFCASSAQTAGAGANVLTFGAGSRLTVL.

The table lists this clonotype with a few counts. V usage is TRBV9 and J usage is TRBJ1-2, with TRBD1 matching over 7 bases. The CDR3 is made up of 15 amino acids. Germline trimming cut 0 bases from V and 7 bases from J; bases unmatched to any gene: 9. CDR1 and CDR2 from the germline V gene are SGDLS and YYNGEE. The CDR3 here is CASSVVQEGALGYTF. CDR3 coding DNA: TGTGCCAGCAGCGTAGTTCAGGAGGGGGCGCTTGGCTACACCTTC. Full variable domain (remainder filled in from reference TRBV9 and TRBJ1-2): DSGVTQTPKHLITATGQRVTLRCSPRSGDLSVYWYQQSLDQGLQFLIQYYNGEERAKGNILERFSAQQFPDLHSELNLSSLELGDSALYFCASSVVQEGALGYTFGSGTRLTVV.

The chain is built from TRBV6-5 and TRBJ1-5, with 7 bases aligning to TRBD1. Germline V gives CDR1 MNHEY, CDR2 SVGAGI. V was pared by 4 bases and J by 0 bases, with 9 bases of the junction left unmatched. This CDR3 region has 17 residues. The CDR3: CASSSTPGQNSNQPQHF. The CDR3 DNA reads as TGTGCCAGCAGTTCCACCCCGGGACAGAATAGCAATCAGCCCCAGCATTTT.

This clonotype was picked up many times. The V and J genes are TRBV19 and TRBJ2-1, with 7 bases fitting TRBD1. The germline V gene encodes CDR1 LNHDA and CDR2 SQIVND (reference sequence). The CDR3 sequence is 13 residues long. The junction had 3 bases not matched to a gene; V was cut back by 6 bases and J by 4 bases. The CDR3 bases are TGTGCCAGTAGCAGACAGGGTTACAATGAGCAGTTCTTC. Amino acid sequence: CASSRQGYNEQFF.

This rearrangement joins TRBV12-3 or TRBV12-4 to TRBJ2-5; TRBD2 aligns across 13 bases. There are 16 residues in the CDR3. Losses at the gene ends were 3 bases for V and 5 bases for J; bases not matched to a gene: 6. CDR3 residues: CASSLRTSGGGETQYF. Here the CDR3 DNA reads TGTGCCAGCAGTTTGCGGACTAGCGGGGGCGGGGAGACCCAGTACTTC.

The rearrangement uses TRBV9 and TRBJ2-1; 13 nucleotides align to TRBD2. After removal of 2 bases from V and 7 bases from J, the junction contained 12 bases not matched to a gene. The CDR3 has 18 amino acids. CDR1 is SGDLS and CDR2 is YYNGEE in the germline V gene. In DNA, the CDR3 is TGTGCCAGCAGCGTGGGGCTGAGATGGGGACTAGCGGGGAATGAGCAGTTCTTC. This gives the protein CASSVGLRWGLAGNEQFF.

This clonotype was detected many times. The rearrangement links TRBV6-2 or TRBV6-3 to TRBJ1-4; D not resolved. Germline values: CDR1 MNHEY, CDR2 SVGEGT. The V end was cut by 5 bases, the J end by 0 bases, with 22 bases between. The CDR3 length is 19 residues. CDR3 in DNA: TGTGCCAGCAGTACGATCACAGCTTTCGTCCTTGCAACTAATGAAAAACTGTTTTTT. Translated: CASSTITAFVLATNEKLFF.